The clone carrying this T cell receptor beta chain was picked up a small number of times. The antigen remains undetermined. The data stem from a study of Graves' ophthalmopathy and Graves' hyperthyroidism. Overall study context: At initial diagnosis, peripheral blood was obtained, and this preceded any treatment.

This CDR3 is built from 14 residues. Looked up from germline, CDR1 is SGHTA and CDR2 is FQGNSA. Trimming removed 6 bases from V and 0 bases from J, with 8 bases in between. Researchers took RNA transcripts and amplified TCR beta CDR3 regions from them. Second-round multiplex PCR came after a first-round RT-PCR that employed HTBI primers. TCRdb re-analysed the multiplex PCR reads in MiXCR, keeping a single row per CDR3 protein. The sample has 200,000 to 250,000 distinct CDR3 sequences; around 42% are singletons. Regarding the study as a whole: A model built from 13 signatures distinguished ophthalmopathy from stable hyperthyroidism with 87.88% sensitivity and about 80% specificity.

Orbital computed tomography, thyroid ultrasound, TRAb, serum thyroxine and clinical symptoms formed the basis of diagnosis. PBMCs originated in roughly 11 ml of fresh peripheral blood. The chain is built from TRBV7-2 and TRBJ2-2, with D possibly matching TRBD2 (5 bases). The specimen was peripheral blood. This receptor was taken from an adult man with Graves' ophthalmopathy. The DNA of the CDR3 is TGTGCCAGCAGACCGGACTCGAACACCGGGGAGCTGTTTTTT. Its translation is CASRPDSNTGELFF.